This T cell receptor beta chain was identified during a study of early T cells in non-severe SARS-CoV-2 infection. TCRdb re-derived calls from the 5' RACE reads in MiXCR, one entry per CDR3 protein. Seen here are 70,000 to 90,000 distinct CDR3 sequences, 8.5% to 12% observed once, and the top ten hold 8% to 8.5%. V dropped 6 bases and J dropped 1; count of bases not matched to a gene: 3. Germline CDR1 and CDR2: MDHEN and SYDVKM. The CDR3 has 15 residues. This clonotype has just a few counts. The sequencing used whole blood, collected at baseline. The chain combines TRBV28 with TRBJ2-2; 9 nucleotides agree with TRBD2. This TCR was sampled from an adult who was a healthcare worker with PCR-confirmed SARS-CoV-2 infection or an uninfected control (not recorded which). The CDR3 region has the DNA TGTGCCAGCAGGTTTAGCGGGGGGAACACCGGGGAGCTGTTTTTT. Translation gives CASRFSGGNTGELFF.